The sequence of this T cell receptor beta chain was determined in a study of blood T cell repertoires in COVID-19. Profiling relied on immunoSEQ multiplex PCR, and the TCRdb table lists in-frame clones only, not all of them. The table lists about 180,000 clones, more than 75% of them singletons, with 14% in the top ten. Trimming removed 5 bases from V and 0 bases from J; junction bases left unmatched: 3. The CDR3 runs 15 residues. Germline CDR1 and CDR2: MDHEN and SYDVKM. Living in 24 US areas, the participants were between 18 and 89 years of age. Participants had their cohort set by participant-reported clinical history.

The TCR was taken from a man aged 55 to 70 who had been exposed to COVID-19. This chain joins TRBV28 and TRBJ2-7; 11 bases match TRBD2. Sequencing used PBMCs or T cells enriched from blood (not recorded which). The CDR3 loop reads CASSVAGGVSYEQYF. The CDR3, as DNA: TGTGCCAGCAGTGTAGCGGGAGGGGTCTCCTACGAGCAGTACTTC.